This TCR beta chain was recovered during a study of T cells after posttransplantation cyclophosphamide. Findings of the study overall: Recipient CMV seropositivity and CMV reactivation strongly tracked TRB clonality. Blood and skin or GI T cell repertoires showed limited TRB overlap. Donor CD8+ memory clones often dominated recipient blood repertoires at later times.

TCRdb's copy holds only in-frame clones and misses some; the assay was immunoSEQ multiplex PCR. The sample gives 9,000 to 15,000 clones, roughly 2% of which show up once; around a sixth is in the top ten. The germline V and J ends were trimmed by 2 bases and 9 bases, with 20 bases remaining between them. The CDR3 is 16 amino acids. Germline CDR1 LNHDA, CDR2 SQIVND (reference sequence). Cyclophosphamide on days +3 and +4 followed busulfan-fludarabine conditioning and a marrow graft. Only a few counts were recorded for this clone. Its antigen is not known. This chain links TRBV19 with TRBJ2-1, with D tentatively TRBD1 (5 bases). This material consisted of PBMCs, taken after allogeneic stem cell transplant with posttransplant cyclophosphamide. The TCR comes from a male patient aged 25-45 years who received an allogeneic stem cell transplant from a related donor, was CMV-positive, and had no GVHD. Some T cells may have originated in the graft donor. The CDR3 loop reads CASSISPGSLVSEQFF. The CDR3 nucleotides read TGTGCCAGTAGTATATCCCCAGGGTCCCTAGTGAGTGAGCAGTTCTTC.